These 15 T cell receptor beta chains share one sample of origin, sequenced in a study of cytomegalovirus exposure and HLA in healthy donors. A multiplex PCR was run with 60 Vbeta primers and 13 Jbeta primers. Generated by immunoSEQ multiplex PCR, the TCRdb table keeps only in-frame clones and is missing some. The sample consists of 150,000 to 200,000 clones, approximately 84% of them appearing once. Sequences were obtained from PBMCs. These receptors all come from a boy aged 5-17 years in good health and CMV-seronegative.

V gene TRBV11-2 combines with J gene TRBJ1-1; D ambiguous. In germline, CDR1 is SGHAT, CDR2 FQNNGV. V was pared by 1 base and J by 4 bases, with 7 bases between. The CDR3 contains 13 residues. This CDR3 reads CASSLVGGTEAFF. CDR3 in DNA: TGTGCCAGCAGCTTAGTGGGAGGCACTGAAGCTTTCTTT.

This CDR3 reads CASSPSPPAAGQPQHF. As DNA, the CDR3 is TGTGCCAGCTCACCATCCCCCCCGGCGGCCGGTCAGCCCCAGCATTTT. The chain links TRBV18 to TRBJ1-5; D is uncertain. There are 16 residues in the CDR3. The germline V gene has CDR1 KGHSH and CDR2 LQKENI. Trimming removed 2 bases from V and 6 bases from J, with 17 bases in between.

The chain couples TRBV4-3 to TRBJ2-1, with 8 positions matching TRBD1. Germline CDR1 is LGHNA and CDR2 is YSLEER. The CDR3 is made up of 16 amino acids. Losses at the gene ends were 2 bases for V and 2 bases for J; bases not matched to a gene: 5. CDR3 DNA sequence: TGCGCCAGCAGCCAACAGGACAGGGACCCCTACAATGAGCAGTTCTTC. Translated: CASSQQDRDPYNEQFF.

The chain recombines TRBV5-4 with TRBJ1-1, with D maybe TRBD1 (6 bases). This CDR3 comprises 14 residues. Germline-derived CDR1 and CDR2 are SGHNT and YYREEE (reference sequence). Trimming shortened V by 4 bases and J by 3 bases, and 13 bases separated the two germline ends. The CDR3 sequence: CASSRGGADTEAFF. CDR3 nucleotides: TGTGCCAGCAGCCGGGGGGGGGCCGACACTGAAGCTTTCTTT.

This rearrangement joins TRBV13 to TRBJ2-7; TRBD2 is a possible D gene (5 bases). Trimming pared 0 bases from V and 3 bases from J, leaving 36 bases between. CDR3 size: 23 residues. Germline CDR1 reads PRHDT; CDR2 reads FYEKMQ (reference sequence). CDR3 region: CASSLGTLPDPGSLGGDYYEQYF. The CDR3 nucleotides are TGTGCCAGCAGCTTAGGGACTCTCCCAGACCCTGGTAGCCTAGGCGGAGACTACTACGAGCAGTACTTC.

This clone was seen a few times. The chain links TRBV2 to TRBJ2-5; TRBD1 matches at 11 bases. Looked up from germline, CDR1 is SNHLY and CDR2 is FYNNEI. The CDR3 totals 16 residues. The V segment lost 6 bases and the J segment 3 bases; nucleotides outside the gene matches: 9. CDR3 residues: CASSTGQGAFKETQYF. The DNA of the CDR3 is TGTGCCAGCAGCACCGGACAGGGGGCGTTCAAAGAGACCCAGTACTTC.

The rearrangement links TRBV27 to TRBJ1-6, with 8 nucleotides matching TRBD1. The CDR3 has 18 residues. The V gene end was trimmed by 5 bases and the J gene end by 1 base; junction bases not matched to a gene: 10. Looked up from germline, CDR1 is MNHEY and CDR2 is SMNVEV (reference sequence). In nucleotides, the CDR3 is TGTGCCAGCAGTCCCCGGACAGGGACGGGGTCCTATAATTCACCCCTCCACTTT. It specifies CASSPRTGTGSYNSPLHF.

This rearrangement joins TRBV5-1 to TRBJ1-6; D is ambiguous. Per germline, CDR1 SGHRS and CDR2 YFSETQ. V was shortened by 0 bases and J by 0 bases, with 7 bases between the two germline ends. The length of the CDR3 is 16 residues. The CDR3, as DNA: TGCGCCAGCAGCTTGGCGGAGAGCTCCTATAATTCACCCCTCCACTTT. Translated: CASSLAESSYNSPLHF.

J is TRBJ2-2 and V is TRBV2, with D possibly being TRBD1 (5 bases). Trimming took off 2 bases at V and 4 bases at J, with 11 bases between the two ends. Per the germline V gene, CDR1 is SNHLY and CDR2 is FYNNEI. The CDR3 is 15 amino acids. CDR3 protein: CASSENQGGTGELFF. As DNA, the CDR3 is TGTGCCAGCAGTGAAAATCAGGGTGGCACCGGGGAGCTGTTTTTT.

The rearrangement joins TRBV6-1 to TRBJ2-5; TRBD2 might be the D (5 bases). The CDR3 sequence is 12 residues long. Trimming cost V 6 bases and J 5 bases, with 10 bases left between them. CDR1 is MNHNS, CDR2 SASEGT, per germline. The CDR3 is CASSLLGETQYF. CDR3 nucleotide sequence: TGTGCCAGCAGCCTACTAGGGGAGACCCAGTACTTC.

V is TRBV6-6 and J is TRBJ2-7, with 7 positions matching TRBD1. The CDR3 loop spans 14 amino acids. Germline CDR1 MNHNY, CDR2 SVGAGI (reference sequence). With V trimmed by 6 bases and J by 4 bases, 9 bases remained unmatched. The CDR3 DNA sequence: TGTGCCAGCAGGACACCGGGACAGAGTTACGAGCAGTACTTC. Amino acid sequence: CASRTPGQSYEQYF.

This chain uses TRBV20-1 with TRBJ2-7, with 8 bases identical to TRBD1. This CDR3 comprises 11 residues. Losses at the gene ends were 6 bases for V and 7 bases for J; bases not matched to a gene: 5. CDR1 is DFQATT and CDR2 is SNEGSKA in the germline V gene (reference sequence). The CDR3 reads CSARDRGEQYF. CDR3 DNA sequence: TGCAGTGCCCGCGACAGGGGAGAGCAGTACTTC.

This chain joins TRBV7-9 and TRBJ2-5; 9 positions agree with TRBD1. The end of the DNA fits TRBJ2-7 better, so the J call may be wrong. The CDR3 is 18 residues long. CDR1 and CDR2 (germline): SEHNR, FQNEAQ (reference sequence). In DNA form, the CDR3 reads TGTGCCAGCAGCTTAGGAAGGGGGATTCTGGGACAGGGATACGAGCAGTACTTC. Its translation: CASSLGRGILGQGYEQYF.

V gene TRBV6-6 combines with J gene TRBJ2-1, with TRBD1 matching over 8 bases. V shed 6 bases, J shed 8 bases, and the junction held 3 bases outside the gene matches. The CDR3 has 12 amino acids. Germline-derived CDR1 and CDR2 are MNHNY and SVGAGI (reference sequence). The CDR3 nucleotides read TGTGCCAGCAGCCCAGGGGGCGATGAGCAGTTCTTC. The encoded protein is CASSPGGDEQFF.

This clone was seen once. Written as DNA, the CDR3 is TGTGCCAGTAGTATAGATGGGGGCCCAGCCTACGAGCAGTACTTC. Its protein product is CASSIDGGPAYEQYF. The chain recombines TRBV19 with TRBJ2-5, with D perhaps TRBD1 (6 bases). Judging by the DNA end, TRBJ2-7 fits better; the J call may be wrong. Germline V CDR1 and CDR2: LNHDA, SQIVND (reference sequence). The CDR3 length is 15 residues.